The sequence of this T cell receptor (beta chain) was determined in a study of blood T cell repertoires in COVID-19. The CDR3 covers 16 residues. V lost 5 bases and J lost 4; bases outside the gene matches: 12. Germline V CDR1 and CDR2: SEHNR, FQNEAQ (reference sequence). Some clones are missing from TCRdb's copy, which holds only in-frame ones; the method was immunoSEQ multiplex PCR. The sample has 120,000 to 150,000 clones, around 80% seen once. Sequencing was carried out using peripheral blood. The chain carries TRBV7-9 and TRBJ1-1, with 8 bases that match TRBD1. The receptor comes from a human donor with acute or convalescent COVID-19. The donor label of this sample is uncertain. CDR3 amino acids: CASSPRSRGHVTEAFF. For the CDR3, the DNA is TGTGCCAGCAGCCCTCGTTCCAGGGGGCACGTCACTGAAGCTTTCTTT.